Described below is a single T cell receptor (beta chain) sequence and its context. Its antigen is still unknown. This sample was included in a study of T cell responses to AZD1222 COVID-19 vaccine. Study-wide results and limits: Across spike, vaccine-associated CD4 TCRs were found, dominant at 160-218 and 743-854. The study sampled repertoires only after the peak T cell response.

The V and J ends lost 5 bases and 5 bases respectively, with 15 bases between them. Germline V gene lookup returns CDR1 SEHNR and CDR2 FQNEAQ (reference sequence). The length of the CDR3 is 15 residues. This table comes from immunoSEQ multiplex PCR, and its TCRdb copy is limited to in-frame clones, with some not included. Seen here are over 65,000 clones, 88% observed once, and the top ten hold about 7%. Sequenced here: peripheral blood, sampled 28 days after the second AZD1222 dose. This chain links TRBV7-9 with TRBJ2-2, with D uncertain. This sequence was found in an adult who received the AZD1222 COVID-19 vaccine. The CDR3: CASSDDWRQTGELFF. The CDR3, as DNA: TGTGCCAGCAGCGACGACTGGCGGCAGACCGGGGAGCTGTTTTTT.